This entry lists 7 T cell receptor beta chains sequenced from one sample in a study of T cell repertoires in cytomegalovirus infection. TCRdb ran MiXCR on the reads and lists one entry per CDR3 protein. The repertoire has 270,000 or so distinct CDR3 sequences, around 15% of them found once; the top ten carry about half. The sequenced material came from CD8+ T cells from PBMCs. These receptors originate from a human donor in good health (CMV status not recorded). Some clones in this sample may be carry-over from other donors' samples.

This clonotype occurred many times. The rearrangement joins TRBV12-3 or TRBV12-4 to TRBJ2-2; D is perhaps TRBD1 or TRBD2 (6 bases each). The CDR3 has 16 amino acids. V was shortened by 3 bases and J by 0 bases, with 11 bases between the two germline ends. CDR3 sequence (DNA): TGTGCCAGCAGTTTTAGGGGGGACTCGAACACCGGGGAGCTGTTTTTT. As protein: CASSFRGDSNTGELFF.

There are a few counts of this clonotype. The chain links TRBV3-1 to TRBJ2-7; TRBD1 matches 9 bases. Germline trimming cut 0 bases from V and 5 bases from J; bases unmatched to any gene: 8. The CDR3 consists of 16 residues. Germline lookup yields CDR1 LGHDT and CDR2 YNNKEL (reference sequence). CDR3: CASSQDPGTGPDEQYF. The CDR3 nucleotides read TGTGCCAGCAGCCAAGATCCCGGGACAGGGCCCGACGAGCAGTACTTC.

This clonotype was recorded at least ten times. V and J are TRBV6-1 and TRBJ2-1; D gene uncertain. The V end was cut by 6 bases, the J end by 10 bases, with 13 bases between. This CDR3 spans 12 amino acids. From germline, CDR1 is MNHNS and CDR2 SASEGT. The CDR3 loop reads CASSPPSEEQFF. In DNA, the CDR3 is TGTGCCAGCAGCCCCCCTTCTGAAGAGCAGTTCTTC.

This clonotype is a singleton in its sample. V and J are TRBV20-1 and TRBJ2-3; 7 positions match TRBD2. CDR1 DFQATT and CDR2 SNEGSKA come from the germline V gene (reference sequence). V lost 0 bases, J lost 7 bases, and 13 bases stayed unmatched. CDR3 length equals 16 residues. CDR3 sequence (DNA): TGCAGTGCTAGAGATCGGAGTGGCGGGGGTAGTAATACGCAGTATTTT. This sequence encodes CSARDRSGGGSNTQYF.

This clonotype appeared many times. The J gene is TRBJ1-4, the V gene TRBV7-9, with D unclear. CDR3 length: 13 amino acids. Germline assignment: CDR1 SEHNR and CDR2 FQNEAQ (reference sequence). V shed 7 bases and J shed 7 bases, with 13 bases lying between them. CDR3 amino acids: CASKSGRGEKLFF. The CDR3 DNA reads as TGTGCCAGCAAATCAGGTCGAGGTGAAAAACTGTTTTTT.

The CDR3 reads CASSTEDSREQYF. CDR3 nucleotide sequence: TGTGCCAGTAGTACCGAGGACTCACGGGAGCAGTACTTC. The chain combines TRBV19 with TRBJ2-7; maybe TRBD2 (5 bases). Trimming left V 4 bases short and J 7 bases short, with 14 bases between. The CDR3 has 13 amino acids. Germline CDR1 and CDR2: LNHDA and SQIVND (reference sequence).

This clonotype was detected ten times or more. The chain recombines TRBV28 with TRBJ2-3; 10 nucleotides align to TRBD1. Germline V gives CDR1 MDHEN, CDR2 SYDVKM. Trimming removed 5 bases from V and 5 bases from J; junction bases left unmatched: 4. CDR3 size: 14 residues. The chain's CDR3 is CASSGTGVVDTQYF. For the CDR3, the DNA is TGTGCCAGCAGTGGGACAGGGGTGGTAGATACGCAGTATTTT.